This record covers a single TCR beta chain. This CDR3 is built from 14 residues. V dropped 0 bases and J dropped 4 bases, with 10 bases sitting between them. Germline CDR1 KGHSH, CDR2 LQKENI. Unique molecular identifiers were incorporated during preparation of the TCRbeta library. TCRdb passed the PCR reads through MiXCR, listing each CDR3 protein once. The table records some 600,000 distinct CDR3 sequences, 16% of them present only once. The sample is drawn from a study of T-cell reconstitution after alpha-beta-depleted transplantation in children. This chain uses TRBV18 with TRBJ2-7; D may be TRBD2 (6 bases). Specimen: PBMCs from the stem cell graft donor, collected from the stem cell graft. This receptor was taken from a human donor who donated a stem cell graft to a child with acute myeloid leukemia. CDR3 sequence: CASSPPEGTYEQYF. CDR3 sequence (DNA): TGTGCCAGCTCACCACCGGAGGGGACTTACGAGCAGTACTTC.